Listed here is a single TCR beta chain. This entry belongs to a study of T cells in tuberculosis. Sequencing of TCR-alpha and TCR-beta chains was unpaired. The assay was immunoSEQ multiplex PCR, and TCRdb's table has in-frame clones only and misses some. The sample has about 59,000 clones, approximately 81% seen once. V was clipped by 5 bases and J by 4 bases, with 6 bases between them. This CDR3 contains 11 residues. Germline assignment: CDR1 SGHTA and CDR2 FQGNSA. Cells were sorted from thawed PBMC rested overnight and stained with GMM-loaded CD1B tetramer, viability dye and anti-CD3. The lipid loaded on the CD1B tetramers was C32 glucose monomycolate from Rhodococcus equi. Before cryopreservation, the sorted PBMC lost their CD14-expressing monocytes.

The receptor was isolated from an adult woman with latent tuberculosis. The chain carries TRBV7-2 and TRBJ2-7, with a tentative D call TRBD1 (5 bases). What was sequenced was CD1b-GMM tetramer-negative cells sorted from PBMCs. The CDR3 coding sequence is TGTGCCAGCAGCCGACAGTACGAGCAGTACTTC. This translates into CASSRQYEQYF.